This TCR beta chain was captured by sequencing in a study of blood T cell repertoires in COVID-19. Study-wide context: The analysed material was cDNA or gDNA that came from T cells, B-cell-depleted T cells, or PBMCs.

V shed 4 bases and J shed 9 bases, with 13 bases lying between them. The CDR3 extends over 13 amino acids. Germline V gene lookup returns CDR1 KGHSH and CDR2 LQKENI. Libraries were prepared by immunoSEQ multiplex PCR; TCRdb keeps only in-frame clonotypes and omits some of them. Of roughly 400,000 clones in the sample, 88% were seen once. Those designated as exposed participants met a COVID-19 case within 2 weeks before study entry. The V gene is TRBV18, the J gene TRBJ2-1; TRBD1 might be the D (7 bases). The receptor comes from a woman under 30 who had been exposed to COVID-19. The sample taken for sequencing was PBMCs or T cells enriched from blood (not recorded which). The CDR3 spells CASSLDQGGEQFF. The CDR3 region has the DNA TGTGCCAGCTCACTGGACCAGGGGGGTGAGCAGTTCTTC. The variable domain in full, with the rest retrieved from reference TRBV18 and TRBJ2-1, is NAGVMQNPRHLVRRRGQEARLRCSPMKGHSHVYWYRQLPEEGLKFMVYLQKENIIDESGMPKERFSAEFPKEGPSILRIQQVVRGDSAAYFCASSLDQGGEQFFGPGTRLTVL.